This T cell receptor (beta chain) was obtained from a study of blood T cell repertoires in COVID-19. The wider study: Samples representing acute and convalescent COVID-19 were sourced from the United States, Italy and Spain. PBMCs, B-cell-depleted T cells, or T cells provided the cDNA or gDNA that made up the material.

This CDR3 comprises 14 residues. Trimming took off 2 bases at V and 6 bases at J, with 11 bases between the two ends. Germline CDR1 reads SGHTA; CDR2 reads FQGNSA. In the authors' methods: Amplification from reference gene primers served as the basis for estimated nucleated cell counts. Some clones are missing from TCRdb's copy, which holds only in-frame ones; the method was immunoSEQ multiplex PCR. V, J and clone size are those of that table, while D and trimming were read from the DNA. Found here are tens of thousands of clones, about 87% of them singletons; the top ten hold around 7.2%. The receptor was isolated from a woman over 75 with acute or convalescent COVID-19. The V gene is TRBV7-2, the J gene TRBJ1-5; the D gene is possibly TRBD1 (6 bases). The source material was peripheral blood. CDR3 in DNA: TGTGCCAGCAGCTTAACCAGGGGTGGTCAGCCCCAGCATTTT. This sequence encodes CASSLTRGGQPQHF. The entire variable domain, with the rest obtained from reference TRBV7-2 and TRBJ1-5, is as follows: GAGVSQSPSNKVTEKGKDVELRCDPISGHTALYWYRQSLGQGLEFLIYFQGNSAPDKSGLPSDRFSAERTGGSVSTLTIQRTQQEDSAVYLCASSLTRGGQPQHFGDGTRLSIL.